This entry lists 12 T cell receptor beta chains sequenced from one sample in a study of shared clonotypes between healthy human individuals. Clones were read by immunoSEQ multiplex PCR, and TCRdb kept only the in-frame ones, dropping some. In the table there are over a million clones, 78% of which are singletons. Sequenced: memory CD4+ T cells from PBMCs. Subset defined: CD45RA-negative fraction. These receptors were taken from a man between 18 and 35 years old in good health. Some clones in this sample may be carry-over from other donors' samples.

The chain uses TRBV18 and TRBJ2-7; maybe TRBD2 (6 bases). Germline CDR1 and CDR2: KGHSH and LQKENI. CDR3 length: 14 amino acids. Trimming stripped 3 bases from V and 4 bases from J, with 13 bases between. The chain's CDR3 is CASSPTADYYEQYF. The CDR3, as DNA: TGTGCCAGCTCACCGACAGCGGACTATTACGAGCAGTACTTC.

The V gene is TRBV28, the J gene TRBJ1-2, with D hard to call. The germline V and J ends were trimmed by 7 bases and 2 bases, with 14 bases remaining between them. CDR3 length: 14 amino acids. CDR1 is MDHEN and CDR2 is SYDVKM in the germline V gene. The CDR3 region has the DNA TGTGCCAGCACCGAGGGCGGGGTAAACTATGGCTACACCTTC. As protein: CASTEGGVNYGYTF.

In this sample, this clone turned up many times. V usage is TRBV28 and J usage is TRBJ1-2, with TRBD1 matching 7 bases. The CDR3 loop spans 13 amino acids. Germline V lookup: CDR1 MDHEN, CDR2 SYDVKM. Unmatched junction bases numbered 6, after V lost 10 bases and J lost 1 base. This CDR3 reads CATGGQHNYGYTF. In DNA form, the CDR3 reads TGTGCCACCGGGGGACAGCATAACTATGGCTACACCTTC.

The chain carries TRBV11-2 and TRBJ1-1; D may be TRBD1 (6 bases). CDR3 length: 17 residues. Germline V lookup: CDR1 SGHAT, CDR2 FQNNGV. Trimming shortened V by 2 bases and J by 4 bases, and 20 bases separated the two germline ends. In nucleotides, the CDR3 is TGTGCCAGCAGCTTACTACCGGACAGCTTGGGAAGCACTGAAGCTTTCTTT. Its translation is CASSLLPDSLGSTEAFF. Looking up the rest from reference TRBV11-2 and TRBJ1-1 gives the full variable domain: EAGVAQSPRYKIIEKRQSVAFWCNPISGHATLYWYQQILGQGPKLLIQFQNNGVVDDSQLPKDRFSAERLKGVDSTLKIQPAKLEDSAVYLCASSLLPDSLGSTEAFFGQGTRLTVV.

The rearrangement uses TRBV5-4 and TRBJ1-4, with D uncertain. CDR3 length equals 14 residues. The germline V gene encodes CDR1 SGHNT and CDR2 YYREEE (reference sequence). V shed 4 bases and J shed 8 bases, with 15 bases lying between them. The CDR3 region is CASSPGTRGEKLFF. CDR3 bases: TGTGCCAGCAGCCCCGGAACAAGAGGGGAAAAACTGTTTTTT.

This clone occurred a few times. The chain carries TRBV7-2 and TRBJ2-1; TRBD2 might be the D (5 bases). CDR3 size: 14 residues. The germline V gene has CDR1 SGHTA and CDR2 FQGNSA. The ends were cut back, 0 bases at V and 7 bases at J, with 10 bases in the middle. Here the CDR3 DNA reads TGTGCCAGCAGCTTAGCGCGGGCTACTAATGAGCAGTTCTTC. The encoded protein is CASSLARATNEQFF.

The genes are TRBV27 and TRBJ2-2; 13 positions match TRBD2. The CDR3 length is 20 residues. Trimming at V came to 5 bases and at J to 7 bases, leaving 19 bases not matched to a gene. In germline, CDR1 is MNHEY, CDR2 SMNVEV (reference sequence). CDR3 nucleotides: TGTGCCAGCAGTCACAGACTAGCGGGAGGCACCCGACTTACGATCGGGGAGCTGTTTTTT. This translates into CASSHRLAGGTRLTIGELFF.

This clone is a singleton in its sample. The chain uses TRBV28 and TRBJ1-5, with D maybe TRBD1 (5 bases). V was trimmed by 8 bases and J by 5 bases, leaving 13 bases between them. Germline values: CDR1 MDHEN, CDR2 SYDVKM. The CDR3 has 13 residues. CDR3 region: CASFRGTYQPQHF. CDR3 coding DNA: TGTGCCAGCTTTCGGGGCACCTATCAGCCCCAGCATTTT.

J is TRBJ2-3 and V is TRBV27; D unresolved. Germline V CDR1 and CDR2: MNHEY, SMNVEV (reference sequence). The CDR3 is 14 amino acids. Trimming took 5 bases from V and 6 from J, leaving 15 bases between them. CDR3 nucleotide sequence: TGTGCCAGCAGTCCGACCACCTACGGGGATACGCAGTATTTT. Protein sequence: CASSPTTYGDTQYF.

The chain is built from TRBV7-9 and TRBJ1-4; 9 positions match TRBD1. The CDR3 spans 15 residues. Unmatched junction bases numbered 8, after V lost 4 bases and J lost 8 bases. Germline V gene sequence: CDR1 SEHNR, CDR2 FQNEAQ (reference sequence). The CDR3: CASSSGQGSREKLFF. The CDR3 bases are TGTGCCAGCAGCTCAGGACAGGGGTCGAGGGAAAAACTGTTTTTT.

The rearrangement uses TRBV5-4 and TRBJ2-7; TRBD2 matches 11 bases. Germline assignment: CDR1 SGHNT and CDR2 YYREEE (reference sequence). There are 16 residues in the CDR3. Unmatched junction bases numbered 10, after V lost 4 bases and J lost 4 bases. CDR3 in amino acids: CASSTGTSGLPYEQYF. In nucleotides, the CDR3 is TGTGCCAGCAGCACCGGGACTAGCGGTCTTCCATACGAGCAGTACTTC.

The rearrangement links TRBV28 to TRBJ2-2, with D perhaps TRBD2 (6 bases). Deletions cut 10 bases from V and 7 bases from J, with 19 bases between. The CDR3 length is 14 residues. Germline CDR1 reads MDHEN; CDR2 reads SYDVKM. The CDR3: CATFTATSSGELFF. The CDR3 nucleotides are TGTGCCACCTTTACCGCAACTAGCAGCGGGGAGCTGTTTTTT.